The clone carrying this TCR beta chain has at least ten counts. This record belongs to a study of regulatory T cells in long-lasting Graves disease. CDR3 regions were amplified by Arm-PCR using iRepertoire HTBI primers to build TCR beta libraries. Original handling: Identification of gene segments yielded approximately 62 TRBV and around 13 TRBJ across samples. A single record per CDR3 protein comes from TCRdb applying MiXCR to the multiplex PCR reads. These V and J calls rely on TCRdb rather than the paper's analysis. The sample carries roughly 250,000 distinct CDR3 sequences, approximately 20% recorded once. Time point described: newly diagnosed GD, antithyroid drugs for less than 3 months. Extracted RNA from PBMCs served as the source of the TCR library. These same data were also listed under a study on T cells in Graves' hyperthyroidism and ophthalmopathy. Turning to that study: Patients aged 18 to 65 with hyperthyroidism were newly diagnosed, with duration under 2 months.

This clonotype was obtained from a woman aged 30 to 39 with Graves disease. This specimen consisted of peripheral blood mononuclear cells (PBMCs), obtained at new diagnosis, from a patient treated with antithyroid drugs.

The CDR3 spells CASSPLAGYLETQYF. CDR3 sequence (DNA): TGTGCCAGCAGCCCACTCGCAGGCTATCTAGAGACCCAGTACTTC. This chain uses TRBV11-2 with TRBJ2-5, with D hard to call. Germline V CDR1 and CDR2: SGHAT, FQNNGV. The germline V and J ends were trimmed by 5 bases and 4 bases, with 17 bases remaining between them. This CDR3 contains 15 residues.